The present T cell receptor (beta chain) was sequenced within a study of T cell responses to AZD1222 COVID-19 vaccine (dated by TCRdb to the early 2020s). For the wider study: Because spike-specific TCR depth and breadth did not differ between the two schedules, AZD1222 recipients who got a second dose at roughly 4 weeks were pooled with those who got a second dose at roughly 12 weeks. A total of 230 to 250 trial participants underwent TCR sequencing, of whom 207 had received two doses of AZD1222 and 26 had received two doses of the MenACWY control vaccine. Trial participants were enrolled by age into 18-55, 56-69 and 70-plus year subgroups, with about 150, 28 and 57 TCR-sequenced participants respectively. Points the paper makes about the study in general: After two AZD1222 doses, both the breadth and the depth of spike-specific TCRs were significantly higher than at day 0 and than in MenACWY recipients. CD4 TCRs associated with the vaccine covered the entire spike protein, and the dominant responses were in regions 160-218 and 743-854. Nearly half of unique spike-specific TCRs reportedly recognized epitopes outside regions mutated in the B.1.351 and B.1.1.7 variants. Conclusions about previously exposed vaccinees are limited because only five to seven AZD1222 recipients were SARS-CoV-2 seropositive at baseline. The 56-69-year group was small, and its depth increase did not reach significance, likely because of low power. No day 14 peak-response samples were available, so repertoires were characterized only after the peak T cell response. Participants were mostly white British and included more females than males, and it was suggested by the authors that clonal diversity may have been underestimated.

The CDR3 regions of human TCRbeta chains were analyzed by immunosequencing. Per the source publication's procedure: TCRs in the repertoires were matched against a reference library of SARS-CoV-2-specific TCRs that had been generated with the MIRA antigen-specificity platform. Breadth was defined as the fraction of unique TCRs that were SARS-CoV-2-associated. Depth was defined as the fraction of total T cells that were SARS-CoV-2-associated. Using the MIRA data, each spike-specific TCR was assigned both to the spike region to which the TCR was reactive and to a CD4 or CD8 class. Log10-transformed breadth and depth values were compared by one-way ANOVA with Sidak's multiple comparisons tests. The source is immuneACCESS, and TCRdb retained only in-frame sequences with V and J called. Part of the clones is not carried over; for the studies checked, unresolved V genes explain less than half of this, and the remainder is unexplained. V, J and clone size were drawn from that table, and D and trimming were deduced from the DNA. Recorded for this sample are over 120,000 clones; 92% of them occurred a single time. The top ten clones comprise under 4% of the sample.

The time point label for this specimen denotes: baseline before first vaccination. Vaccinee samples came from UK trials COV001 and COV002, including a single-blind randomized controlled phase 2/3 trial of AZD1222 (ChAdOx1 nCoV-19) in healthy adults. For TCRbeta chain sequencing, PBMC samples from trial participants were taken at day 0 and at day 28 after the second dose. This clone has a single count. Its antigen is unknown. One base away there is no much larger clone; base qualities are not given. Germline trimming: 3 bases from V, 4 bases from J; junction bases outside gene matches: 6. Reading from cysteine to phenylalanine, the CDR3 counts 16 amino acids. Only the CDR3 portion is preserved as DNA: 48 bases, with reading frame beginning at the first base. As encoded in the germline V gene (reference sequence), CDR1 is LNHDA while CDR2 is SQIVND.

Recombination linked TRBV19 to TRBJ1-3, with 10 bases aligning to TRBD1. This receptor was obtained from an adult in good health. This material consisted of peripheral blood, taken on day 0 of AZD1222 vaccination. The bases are TGTGCCAGTAGTATTCTGGGACAGGGGCCGGGAAACACCATATATTTT. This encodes CASSILGQGPGNTIYF.